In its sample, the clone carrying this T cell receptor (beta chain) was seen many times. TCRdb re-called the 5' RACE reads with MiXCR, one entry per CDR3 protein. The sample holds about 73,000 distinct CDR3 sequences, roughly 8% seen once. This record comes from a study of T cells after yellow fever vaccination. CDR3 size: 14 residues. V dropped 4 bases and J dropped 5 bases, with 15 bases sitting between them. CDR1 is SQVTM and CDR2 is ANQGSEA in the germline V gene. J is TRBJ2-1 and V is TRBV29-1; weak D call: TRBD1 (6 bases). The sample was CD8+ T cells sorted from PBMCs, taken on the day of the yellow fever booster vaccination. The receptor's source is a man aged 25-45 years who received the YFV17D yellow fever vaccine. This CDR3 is CSVAVPYRDNEQFF. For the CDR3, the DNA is TGCAGCGTTGCGGTGCCATACAGGGACAATGAGCAGTTCTTC.